This TCR beta chain was documented in a study of cytomegalovirus exposure and HLA in healthy donors. Broader study findings: Reports described diagnosis of cytomegalovirus status by the classifier as highly specific and sensitive.

The CDR3 covers 14 residues. J was trimmed by 7 bases and V by 6 bases; bases with no gene match: 10. The germline V gene encodes CDR1 MNHEY and CDR2 SVGAGI. While the first cohort had around 700 subjects, the donors belonged to the separate validation cohort of more than 95 subjects. Comments on this clone: Its specificity is not known.

Only in-frame clones appear in the TCRdb table, and some are missing; sequencing was by immunoSEQ multiplex PCR. The sample lists 100,000 to 150,000 clones; around 95% were seen once. The chain uses TRBV6-5 and TRBJ1-1; 8 nucleotides align to TRBD1. The TCR was taken from a man younger than 35 in good health and CMV-seronegative. Input material: PBMCs. CDR3 loop: CASSSRRGLSEAFF. CDR3 sequence (DNA): TGTGCCAGCAGCTCCCGCAGGGGGCTTAGTGAAGCTTTCTTT.